The table lists the clone carrying this T cell receptor (beta chain) with a count of one. The antigen remains undetermined. This entry is derived from a study of blood T cells in healthy people across ages. Primers used in a second PCR of about 6 to 11 cycles were a sample-barcoded 5' primer and a J-beta primer mix. TCRdb re-called the 5' RACE reads with MiXCR, one entry per CDR3 protein. The repertoire holds about 560,000 distinct CDR3 sequences, with 25% to 35% as singletons. Trimming took off 1 base at V and 2 bases at J, with 9 bases between the two ends. This CDR3 has 13 amino acids. Germline V gene data show CDR1 as SQVTM and CDR2 as ANQGSEA. Broader study findings: Both higher diversity and more naive CD4+ cells marked long-lived donors when set against aged donors.

The same sample was also used in a study of T cells of mothers and their children. That investigation notes: Over 9.5 million reads per mother and some 3 million per child were obtained.

The clonotype was recovered from a boy between 2 and 10 years old in good health. This sequence joins TRBV29-1 and TRBJ2-7, with no clear D. Sequences were obtained from blood. The CDR3 DNA is TGCAGCGTTGAAGGGACGGACGCCTACGAGCAGTACTTC. It translates to CSVEGTDAYEQYF.